Listed below are T cell receptor beta chains from one sample, sequenced in a study of beta chain features in type 1 diabetes. Assay: immunoSEQ multiplex PCR; the TCRdb copy retains only in-frame clones and omits some. Counted here are 250,000 to 300,000 clones, around an eighth occurring once; the ten biggest clones make up 0.017%. The specimen was naive CD4+ T cells from blood. These receptors originate from a man aged 30-40 years with type 1 diabetes. Each CDR3 is given with its conserved first and last residue. D genes are given only for firm matches. Clone size is stated in some rows and not others, as once, few, many or a class when expanded.

TRBD1,few,TRBV18,TRBJ2-1,TGTGCCAGCTCACCCCGGACAGGGAGGTACAATGAGCAGTTCTTC,CASSPRTGRYNEQFF
.,few,TRBV13,TRBJ2-7,TGTGCCAGCAGCTCTTCGGGAGCTGGAGACTACGAGCAGTACTTC,CASSSSGAGDYEQYF
.,.,TRBV11-3,TRBJ2-2,TGTGCCAGCAGCTTAGATCAGACCGGGGAGCTGTTTTTT,CASSLDQTGELFF
TRBD2,.,TRBV28,TRBJ2-1,TGTGCCAGCCTAGCGGGAGTTGAGCAGTTCTTC,CASLAGVEQFF
.,few,TRBV20-1,TRBJ2-7,TGCAGTGCTGTACAATCCTACGAGCAGTACTTC,CSAVQSYEQYF
TRBD1,.,TRBV4-3,TRBJ1-4,TGCGCCAGCAGCCAATTTCCGGGACAGGGAGGGGTCAATGAAAAACTGTTTTTT,CASSQFPGQGGVNEKLFF
.,few,TRBV7-3,TRBJ2-6,TGTGCCAGCAGCTTAATGGTAGGGGTGGGGGCCAACGTCCTGACTTTC,CASSLMVGVGANVLTF
.,few,TRBV5-6,TRBJ2-7,TGTGCCAGCAGCTTGGGGTCAGGGTGGCGGTACGAGCAGTACTTC,CASSLGSGWRYEQYF
.,.,TRBV27,TRBJ2-7,TGTGCCAGCAGTCCCCATAGCGGTGAGACCTACGAGCAGTACTTC,CASSPHSGETYEQYF
TRBD1,.,TRBV30,TRBJ2-1,TGTGCCTGGAGCCCCACTGCCGACAGGGTCTCCTACAATGAGCAGTTCTTC,CAWSPTADRVSYNEQFF